This TCR beta chain was observed in a study of blood T cell repertoires in COVID-19. Original analysis: From reference gene primer amplification, estimates of nucleated cell counts were derived. Sequencing was performed with immunoSEQ multiplex PCR; in TCRdb, only in-frame clones are kept and a portion is missing. That table gives V, J and clone size, and the DNA gave D and trimming. This table has about 400,000 clones, around 92% appearing once. Participants were aged about 18 to 100 years, lived in under 30 US areas, and enrolled virtually. Donors of Cohort 3 who recovered were those that had two negative PCRs, clearance, or symptom resolution. The length of the CDR3 is 16 residues. Losses at the gene ends were 6 bases for V and 0 bases for J; bases not matched to a gene: 13. Germline CDR1 reads SQVTM; CDR2 reads ANQGSEA. This clone has just one count.

Sequenced input: PBMCs or T cells enriched from blood (not recorded which). This clonotype was obtained from a woman aged 30 to 39 who had recovered from COVID-19. The chain couples TRBV29-1 to TRBJ1-1; 7 bases agree with TRBD1. The CDR3 DNA sequence: TGCAGCGTAACCGGGACAGAAAGATTCATGAACACTGAAGCTTTCTTT. It encodes CSVTGTERFMNTEAFF.